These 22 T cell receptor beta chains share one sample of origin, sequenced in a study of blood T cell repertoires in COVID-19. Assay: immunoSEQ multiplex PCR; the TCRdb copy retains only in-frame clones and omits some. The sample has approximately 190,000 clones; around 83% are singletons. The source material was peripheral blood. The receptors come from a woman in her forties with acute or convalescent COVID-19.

This CDR3 is CAQKRDANTEAFF. The CDR3 DNA reads as TGTGCCCAAAAGAGGGATGCCAACACTGAAGCTTTCTTT. The V call is TRBV2, the J call TRBJ1-1, with D unclear. The CDR3 is made up of 13 amino acids. Trimming took 11 bases from V and 2 from J, leaving 15 bases between them. Germline assignment: CDR1 SNHLY and CDR2 FYNNEI.

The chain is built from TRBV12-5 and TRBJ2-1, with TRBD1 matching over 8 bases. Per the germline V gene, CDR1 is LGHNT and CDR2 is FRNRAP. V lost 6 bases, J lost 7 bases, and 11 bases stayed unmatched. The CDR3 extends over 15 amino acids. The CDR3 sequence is CASGRGQGLENEQFF. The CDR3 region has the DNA TGTGCTAGTGGCCGCGGACAGGGTCTTGAGAATGAGCAGTTCTTC.

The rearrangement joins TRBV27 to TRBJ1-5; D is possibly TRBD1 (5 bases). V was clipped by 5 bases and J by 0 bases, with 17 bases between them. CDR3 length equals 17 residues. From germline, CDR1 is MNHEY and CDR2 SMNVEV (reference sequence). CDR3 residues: CASSIGAGIYSNQPQHF. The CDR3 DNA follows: TGTGCCAGCAGTATTGGGGCAGGCATTTATAGCAATCAGCCCCAGCATTTT.

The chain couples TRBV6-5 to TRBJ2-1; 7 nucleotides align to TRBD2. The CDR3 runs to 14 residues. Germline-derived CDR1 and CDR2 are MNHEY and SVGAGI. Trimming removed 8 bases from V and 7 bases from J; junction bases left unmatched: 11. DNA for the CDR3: TGTGCCAGCGGGACCGGGAGGTGGTCTAATGAGCAGTTCTTC. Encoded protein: CASGTGRWSNEQFF.

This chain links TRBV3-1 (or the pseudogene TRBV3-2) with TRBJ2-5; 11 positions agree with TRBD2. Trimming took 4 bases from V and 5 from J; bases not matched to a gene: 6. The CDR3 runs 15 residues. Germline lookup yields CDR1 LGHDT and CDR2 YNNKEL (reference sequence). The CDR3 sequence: CASSPTSGTVETQYF. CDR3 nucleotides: TGTGCCAGCAGCCCGACTAGCGGGACGGTGGAGACCCAGTACTTC.

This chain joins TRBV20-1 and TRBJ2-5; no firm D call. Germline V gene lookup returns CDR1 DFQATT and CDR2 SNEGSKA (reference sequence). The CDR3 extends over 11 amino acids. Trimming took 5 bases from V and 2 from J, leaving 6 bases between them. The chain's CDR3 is CSARQQETQYF. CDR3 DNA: TGCAGTGCTCGACAACAAGAGACCCAGTACTTC.

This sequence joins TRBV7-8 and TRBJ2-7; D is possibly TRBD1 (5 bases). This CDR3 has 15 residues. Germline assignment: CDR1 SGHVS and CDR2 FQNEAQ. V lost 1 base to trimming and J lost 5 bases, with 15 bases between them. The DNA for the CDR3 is TGTGCCAGCAGCTTAGGTCGTCGACAGCTTCACGAGCAGTACTTC. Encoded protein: CASSLGRRQLHEQYF.

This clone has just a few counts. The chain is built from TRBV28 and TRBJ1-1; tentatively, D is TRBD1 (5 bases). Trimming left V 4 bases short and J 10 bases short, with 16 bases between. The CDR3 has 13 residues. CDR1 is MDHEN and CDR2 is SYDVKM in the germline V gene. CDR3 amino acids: CASSSQMDTGAFF. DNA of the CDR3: TGTGCCAGCAGTTCTCAGATGGACACGGGAGCTTTCTTT.

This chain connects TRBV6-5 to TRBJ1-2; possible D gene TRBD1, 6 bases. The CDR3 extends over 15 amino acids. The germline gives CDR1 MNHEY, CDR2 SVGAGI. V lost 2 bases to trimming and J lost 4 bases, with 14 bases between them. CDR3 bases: TGTGCCAGCAGTTACGGGACACCTTCCTCCTATGGCTACACCTTC. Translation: CASSYGTPSSYGYTF.

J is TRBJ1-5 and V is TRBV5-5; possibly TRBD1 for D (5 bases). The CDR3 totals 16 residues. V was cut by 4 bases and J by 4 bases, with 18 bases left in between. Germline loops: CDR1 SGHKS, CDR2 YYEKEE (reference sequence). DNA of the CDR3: TGTGCCAGCAGCCCTATAGAGCAGGGTCCTAATCAGCCCCAGCATTTT. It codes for CASSPIEQGPNQPQHF.

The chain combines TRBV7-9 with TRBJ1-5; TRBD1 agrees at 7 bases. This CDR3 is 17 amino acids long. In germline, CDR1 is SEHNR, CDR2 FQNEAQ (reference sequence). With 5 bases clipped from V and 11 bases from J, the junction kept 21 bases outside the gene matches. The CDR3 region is CASSRELGGQVGSAQHF. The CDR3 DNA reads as TGTGCCAGCAGCAGGGAACTGGGAGGACAGGTTGGTTCGGCCCAGCATTTT.

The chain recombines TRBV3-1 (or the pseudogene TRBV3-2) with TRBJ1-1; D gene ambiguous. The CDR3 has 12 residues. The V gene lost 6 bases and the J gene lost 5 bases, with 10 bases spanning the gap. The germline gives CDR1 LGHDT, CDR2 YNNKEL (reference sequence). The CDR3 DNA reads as TGTGCCAGCAGTCACCGAGGGACTGAAGCTTTCTTT. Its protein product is CASSHRGTEAFF.

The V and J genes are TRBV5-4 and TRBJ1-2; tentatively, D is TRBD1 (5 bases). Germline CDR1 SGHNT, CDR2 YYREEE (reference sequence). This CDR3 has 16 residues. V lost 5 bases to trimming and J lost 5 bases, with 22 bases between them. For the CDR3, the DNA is TGTGCCAGCAGGCGGGGGTTTCAGGGAAAGCAGTATGGCTACACCTTC. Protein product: CASRRGFQGKQYGYTF.

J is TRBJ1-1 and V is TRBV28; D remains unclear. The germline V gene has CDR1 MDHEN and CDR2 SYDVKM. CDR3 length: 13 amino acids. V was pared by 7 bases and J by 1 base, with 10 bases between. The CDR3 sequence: CASISYKNTEAFF. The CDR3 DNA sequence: TGTGCCAGCATCTCTTACAAGAACACTGAAGCTTTCTTT.

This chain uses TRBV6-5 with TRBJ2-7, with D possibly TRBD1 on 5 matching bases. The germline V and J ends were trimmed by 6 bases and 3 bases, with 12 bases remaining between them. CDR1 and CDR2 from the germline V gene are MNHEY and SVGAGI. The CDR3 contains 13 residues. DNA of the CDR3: TGTGCCAGCAGCCGACCCGGACACTACGAGCAGTACTTC. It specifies CASSRPGHYEQYF.

CDR3 nucleotides: TGTGCCAGTAGTCAGGGACAGGGTGTGAACACTGAAGCTTTCTTT. Translated, it gives CASSQGQGVNTEAFF. The chain recombines TRBV19 with TRBJ1-1; TRBD1 matches 9 bases. The CDR3 extends over 15 amino acids. Germline V lookup: CDR1 LNHDA, CDR2 SQIVND (reference sequence). The J segment lost 0 bases and the V segment lost 5 bases, leaving 4 bases of the junction unmatched. Based on the CDR3 plus reference TRBV19 and TRBJ1-1, the full variable domain is DGGITQSPKYLFRKEGQNVTLSCEQNLNHDAMYWYRQDPGQGLRLIYYSQIVNDFQKGDIAEGYSVSREKKESFPLTVTSAQKNPTAFYLCASSQGQGVNTEAFFGQGTRLTVV.

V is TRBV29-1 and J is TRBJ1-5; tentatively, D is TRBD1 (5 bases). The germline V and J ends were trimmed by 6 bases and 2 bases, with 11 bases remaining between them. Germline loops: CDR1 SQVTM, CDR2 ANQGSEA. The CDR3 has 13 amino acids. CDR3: CSVGGVGNQPQHF. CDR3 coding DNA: TGCAGCGTAGGAGGGGTAGGCAATCAGCCCCAGCATTTT.

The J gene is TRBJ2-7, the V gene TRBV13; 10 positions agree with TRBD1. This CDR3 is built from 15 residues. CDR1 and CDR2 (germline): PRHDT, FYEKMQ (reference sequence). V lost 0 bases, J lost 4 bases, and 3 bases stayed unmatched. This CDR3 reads CASSLGRDRGYEQYF. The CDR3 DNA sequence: TGTGCCAGCAGCTTAGGCCGGGACAGGGGTTACGAGCAGTACTTC. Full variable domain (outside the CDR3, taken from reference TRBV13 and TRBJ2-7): AAGVIQSPRHLIKEKRETATLKCYPIPRHDTVYWYQQGPGQDPQFLISFYEKMQSDKGSIPDRFSAQQFSDYHSELNMSSLELGDSALYFCASSLGRDRGYEQYFGPGTRLTVT.

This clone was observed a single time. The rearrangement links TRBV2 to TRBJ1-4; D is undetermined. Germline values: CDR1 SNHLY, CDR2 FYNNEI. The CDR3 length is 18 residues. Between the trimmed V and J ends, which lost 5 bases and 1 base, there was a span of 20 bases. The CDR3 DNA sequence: TGTGCCAGCAGTACCCCACAGTTGGGTTTAGGAACTAATGAAAAACTGTTTTTT. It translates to CASSTPQLGLGTNEKLFF.

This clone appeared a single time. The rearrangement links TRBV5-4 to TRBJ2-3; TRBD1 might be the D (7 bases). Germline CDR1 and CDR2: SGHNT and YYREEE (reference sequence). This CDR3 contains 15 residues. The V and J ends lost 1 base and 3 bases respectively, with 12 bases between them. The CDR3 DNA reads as TGTGCCAGCAGCTTGAAGGCAGGGGGGACAGATACGCAGTATTTT. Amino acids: CASSLKAGGTDTQYF. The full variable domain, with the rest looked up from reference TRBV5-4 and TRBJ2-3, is ETGVTQSPTHLIKTRGQQVTLRCSSQSGHNTVSWYQQALGQGPQFIFQYYREEENGRGNFPPRFSGLQFPNYSSELNVNALELDDSALYLCASSLKAGGTDTQYFGPGTRLTVL.

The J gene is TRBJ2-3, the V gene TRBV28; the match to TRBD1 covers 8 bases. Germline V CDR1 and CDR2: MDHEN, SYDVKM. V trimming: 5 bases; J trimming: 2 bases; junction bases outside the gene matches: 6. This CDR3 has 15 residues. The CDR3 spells CASSLGQGLTDTQYF. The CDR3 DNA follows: TGTGCCAGCAGTCTCGGACAGGGCCTCACAGATACGCAGTATTTT.

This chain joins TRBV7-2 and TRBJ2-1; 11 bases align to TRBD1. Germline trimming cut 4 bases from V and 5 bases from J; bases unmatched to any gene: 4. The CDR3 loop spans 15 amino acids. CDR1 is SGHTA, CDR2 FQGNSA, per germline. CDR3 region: CASSSPGQGDNEQFF. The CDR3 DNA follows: TGTGCCAGCAGCTCCCCGGGACAGGGGGACAATGAGCAGTTCTTC.